The clone carrying this T cell receptor beta chain showed up many times. CDR1 DFQATT and CDR2 SNEGSKA come from the germline V gene (reference sequence). V trimming: 5 bases; J trimming: 2 bases; junction bases outside the gene matches: 7. The CDR3 extends over 14 amino acids. The library targeted TCRbeta and was prepared with unique molecular identifiers. TCRdb reprocessed the PCR reads via MiXCR and lists one record per CDR3 protein. Altogether about 200,000 distinct CDR3 sequences are present, roughly 15% being singletons, with the ten largest covering about 13%. The data belong to a study of T-cell reconstitution after alpha-beta-depleted transplantation in children.

The chain couples TRBV20-1 to TRBJ2-5, with 8 bases aligning to TRBD2. This TCR derives from a human donor who donated a stem cell graft to a child with acute lymphoblastic leukemia. Here the sequenced sample was PBMCs from the stem cell graft donor, taken from the stem cell graft. For the CDR3, the DNA is TGCAGTGCTCGGGGGGGTCTCGGACAAGAGACCCAGTACTTC. Its translation is CSARGGLGQETQYF.